A single sample gave rise to the 32 T cell receptor beta chains below, sequenced in a study of Graves' ophthalmopathy and Graves' hyperthyroidism (dated by TCRdb to 2016 to 2019). TCRdb lists the instrument as Illumina HiSeq 2000. For repertoire sequencing, TCR beta CDR3 regions were amplified from RNA transcripts. HTBI primers and the Qiagen OneStep RT-PCR kit were used in a first-round RT-PCR, which was followed by a second-round multiplex PCR, size selection and purification. TCRdb reprocessing: public reads trimmed at Q25 with fastp, clones called with MiXCR, in-frame beta chains kept. A single entry per CDR3 protein holds the most common genes and DNA from its merged rows. This sample lists about 700,000 distinct CDR3 sequences; roughly two fifths were detected once. 44% of the sample rests with the top ten. The sample was peripheral blood. These receptor sequences come from an adult man with Graves' ophthalmopathy.

V gene TRBV7-2 combines with J gene TRBJ2-5; 9 positions match TRBD2. J gave up 1 base and V 1 base, and 4 bases lay outside the gene matches. CDR3 length: 16 amino acids. CDR1 is SGHTA and CDR2 is FQGNSA in the germline V gene. CDR3 nucleotides: TGTGCCAGCAGCTTAGGTGGACTAGCGTTCCAAGAGACCCAGTACTTC. This gives the protein CASSLGGLAFQETQYF.

This clonotype was seen repeatedly, ten times or more. V is TRBV2 and J is TRBJ2-5; TRBD1 matches at 8 bases. The germline CDR1 and CDR2 sequences are SNHLY and FYNNEI. After removal of 5 bases from V and 5 bases from J, the junction contained 4 bases not matched to a gene. CDR3 size: 13 residues. The CDR3 DNA reads as TGTGCCAGCAGTTACGGACAGGGTGAGACCCAGTACTTC. This translates into CASSYGQGETQYF. Based on the CDR3 plus reference TRBV2 and TRBJ2-5, the full variable domain is EPEVTQTPSHQVTQMGQEVILRCVPISNHLYFYWYRQILGQKVEFLVSFYNNEISEKSEIFDDQFSVERPDGSNFTLKIRSTKLEDSAMYFCASSYGQGETQYFGPGTRLLVL.

This clonotype was seen ten or more times. The chain combines TRBV9 with TRBJ2-7; 7 bases match TRBD2. V lost 4 bases and J lost 2; bases outside the gene matches: 12. Germline V gene lookup returns CDR1 SGDLS and CDR2 YYNGEE. The CDR3 is 16 residues long. The CDR3 DNA is TGTGCCAGCAGCCCAGGGAGGGCTAGCAGAGCCTACGAGCAGTACTTC. Residues: CASSPGRASRAYEQYF. The whole variable domain, remainder taken from reference TRBV9 and TRBJ2-7, is DSGVTQTPKHLITATGQRVTLRCSPRSGDLSVYWYQQSLDQGLQFLIQYYNGEERAKGNILERFSAQQFPDLHSELNLSSLELGDSALYFCASSPGRASRAYEQYFGPGTRLTVT.

This clonotype has just a few counts. The DNA for the CDR3 is TGCAGTGGGCTCGGTGGGGGGCCTCTCGAGCAGTACTTC. It codes for CSGLGGGPLEQYF. The chain links TRBV20-1 to TRBJ2-7, with D perhaps given as TRBD1 or TRBD2 (6 bases each). The germline V and J ends were trimmed by 7 bases and 6 bases, with 19 bases remaining between them. CDR1 is DFQATT and CDR2 is SNEGSKA in the germline V gene (reference sequence). The CDR3 runs to 13 residues.

Comment on this clonotype: An end of the junction does not agree with germline; a read error may underlie this. The CDR3 sequence is CASSLSAGVGSYEQHF. DNA of the CDR3: TGTGCCAGCAGCTTATCTGCGGGGGTGGGCAGCTACGAGCAGCACTTC. J is TRBJ2-7 and V is TRBV7-9; 7 bases are shared with TRBD2. Germline V gene lookup returns CDR1 SEHNR and CDR2 FQNEAQ (reference sequence). This CDR3 contains 16 residues.

This rearrangement joins TRBV11-1 to TRBJ2-2; maybe TRBD1 (5 bases). The germline V and J ends were trimmed by 6 bases and 6 bases, with 17 bases remaining between them. This CDR3 is built from 15 residues. Germline CDR1 is SGHAT and CDR2 is FQDESV (reference sequence). CDR3: CASSLRTRGAGELFF. The CDR3 DNA reads TGTGCCAGCAGTTTAAGGACAAGGGGCGCCGGGGAGCTGTTTTTT.

At least ten counts were recorded for this clonotype. J is TRBJ1-1 and V is TRBV7-9; a possible D gene is TRBD1 (6 bases). The V end was cut by 5 bases, the J end by 10 bases, with 14 bases between. CDR3 size: 12 residues. Germline V lookup: CDR1 SEHNR, CDR2 FQNEAQ (reference sequence). CDR3 bases: TGTGCCAGCAGCCCAGGGGACCGTCGAGCTTTCTTT. The encoded protein is CASSPGDRRAFF.

This clonotype was detected many times. This sequence joins TRBV19 and TRBJ2-2; D call uncertain. This CDR3 has 11 amino acids. The V end was cut by 9 bases, the J end by 4 bases, with 6 bases between. Looked up from germline, CDR1 is LNHDA and CDR2 is SQIVND (reference sequence). CDR3 nucleotide sequence: TGTGCCAGCCGGTTCACCGGGGAGCTGTTTTTT. Translating it yields CASRFTGELFF.

The chain's CDR3 is CSAPRDANTEAFF. The CDR3 DNA sequence: TGCAGTGCTCCCAGGGACGCGAACACTGAAGCTTTCTTT. The V and J genes are TRBV20-1 and TRBJ1-1; D is perhaps TRBD1 (5 bases). CDR3 size: 13 residues. V lost 5 bases and J lost 1, with 11 bases in between. Germline V gives CDR1 DFQATT, CDR2 SNEGSKA (reference sequence).

This clonotype appeared many times. The CDR3 DNA reads as TGTGCCAGCAGCTTAGCCAGGAGGAACACTGAAGCTTTCTTT. It translates to CASSLARRNTEAFF. The gene calls are TRBV7-2 and TRBJ1-1; D not resolved. The CDR3 consists of 14 residues. The V end was cut by 0 bases, the J end by 1 base, with 6 bases between. Germline V gene data show CDR1 as SGHTA and CDR2 as FQGNSA.

In its sample, this clonotype was seen many times. The V and J genes are TRBV29-1 and TRBJ1-6; tentatively, D is TRBD1 (6 bases). CDR1 is SQVTM and CDR2 is ANQGSEA in the germline V gene. Trimming left V 0 bases short and J 5 bases short, with 17 bases between. The CDR3 totals 17 residues. CDR3 in DNA: TGCAGCGTTGAAGATTTCCGACTGGGACAAGATAATTCACCCCTCCACTTT. Translating it yields CSVEDFRLGQDNSPLHF.

This clonotype has only a few counts. V usage is TRBV6-4 and J usage is TRBJ1-1; the D gene is possibly TRBD1 (5 bases). CDR1 is MRHNA, CDR2 SNTAGT, per germline. There are 14 residues in the CDR3. Deletions cut 6 bases from V and 1 base from J, with 12 bases between. The DNA of the CDR3 is TGTGCCAGCAGCCCCGTTGGGGGGAACACTGAAGCTTTCTTT. Its protein is CASSPVGGNTEAFF.

V usage is TRBV9 and J usage is TRBJ1-4, with 7 bases identical to TRBD1. Germline CDR1 SGDLS, CDR2 YYNGEE. The CDR3 sequence is 15 residues long. V shed 2 bases and J 7 bases; nucleotides not matched to a gene: 8. CDR3 protein: CASSVPTGNGEKLFF. Written as DNA, the CDR3 is TGTGCCAGCAGCGTTCCGACAGGGAATGGTGAAAAACTGTTTTTT.

There are many counts of this clonotype. The chain links TRBV2 to TRBJ2-7; 12 bases are shared with TRBD1. The length of the CDR3 is 15 residues. Losses at the gene ends were 4 bases for V and 2 bases for J; bases not matched to a gene: 3. Germline values: CDR1 SNHLY, CDR2 FYNNEI. CDR3: CASSGDRGLAYEQYF. The CDR3 bases are TGTGCCAGCAGTGGGGACAGGGGGCTTGCCTACGAGCAGTACTTC.

The genes are TRBV5-4 and TRBJ1-1, with D unresolved. CDR1 and CDR2 from the germline V gene are SGHNT and YYREEE (reference sequence). This CDR3 has 12 residues. The V end was cut by 0 bases, the J end by 7 bases, with 7 bases between. CDR3 sequence: CASSLDDLEAFF. The CDR3 bases are TGTGCCAGCAGCTTGGATGATCTTGAAGCTTTCTTT.

This clonotype appeared a few times. The rearrangement joins TRBV6-5 to TRBJ2-5; possible D gene TRBD1, 6 bases. Germline loops: CDR1 MNHEY, CDR2 SVGAGI. This CDR3 spans 12 amino acids. Trimming removed 2 bases from V and 10 bases from J, with 11 bases in between. The CDR3 bases are TGTGCCAGCAGTTACCAGGGGTTAGACCAGTACTTC. This gives the protein CASSYQGLDQYF.

The CDR3 sequence: CASSFLKYTEAFF. The CDR3 DNA reads TGTGCCAGCAGCTTCTTAAAGTACACTGAAGCTTTCTTT. The chain links TRBV7-2 to TRBJ1-1; no clear D gene. The CDR3 is made up of 13 amino acids. V was trimmed by 3 bases and J by 3 bases, leaving 8 bases between them. Looked up from germline, CDR1 is SGHTA and CDR2 is FQGNSA.

The V gene is TRBV7-8, the J gene TRBJ2-7; no clear D. Trimming removed 1 base from V and 0 bases from J, with 7 bases in between. CDR3 size: 14 residues. Looked up from germline, CDR1 is SGHVS and CDR2 is FQNEAQ. The CDR3 bases are TGTGCCAGCAGCTTAGTTCGACTCTCCTACGAGCAGTACTTC. Amino acid sequence: CASSLVRLSYEQYF.

This clonotype was observed a few times. Written as DNA, the CDR3 is TGTGCCAGCAGCTTTAGCGCGGGAGGGCCGCGAGGGACCGGGGAGCTGTTTTTT. Translation: CASSFSAGGPRGTGELFF. The chain combines TRBV7-9 with TRBJ2-2, with TRBD2 matching 9 bases. The length of the CDR3 is 18 residues. The junction had 13 bases not matched to a gene; V was cut back by 3 bases and J by 5 bases. The germline gives CDR1 SEHNR, CDR2 FQNEAQ (reference sequence).

This clonotype was picked up many times. CDR3 region: CASSWWRGSGERETQYF. CDR3 DNA sequence: TGTGCCAGCAGCTGGTGGCGGGGTAGCGGAGAGAGGGAGACCCAGTACTTC. The chain couples TRBV7-9 to TRBJ2-5, with TRBD2 as a possible D gene (6 bases). Germline CDR1 SEHNR, CDR2 FQNEAQ (reference sequence). Trimming shortened V by 4 bases and J by 5 bases, and 23 bases separated the two germline ends. The CDR3 length is 17 residues.

Ten or more counts support this clonotype. This chain joins TRBV10-2 and TRBJ1-4; D is uncertain. There are 11 residues in the CDR3. V lost 6 bases, J lost 8 bases, and 7 bases lay in between. The germline V gene has CDR1 WSHSY and CDR2 SAAADI. This CDR3 is CASRGSEKLFF. Written as DNA, the CDR3 is TGCGCCAGCAGGGGGTCGGAAAAACTGTTTTTT.

To note about this clonotype: A read error may explain this, as a much larger clone is one base away. CDR3 amino acids: CAGSAVNTEAFF. In DNA, the CDR3 is TGTGCCGGCAGCGCCGTGAACACTGAAGCTTTCTTT. The chain combines TRBV9 with TRBJ1-1; D is unclear. The CDR3 has 12 amino acids. Per germline, CDR1 SGDLS and CDR2 YYNGEE. Combining the CDR3 with reference TRBV9 and TRBJ1-1 gives the whole variable domain DSGVTQTPKHLITATGQRVTLRCSPRSGDLSVYWYQQSLDQGLQFLIQYYNGEERAKGNILERFSAQQFPDLHSELNLSSLELGDSALYFCAGSAVNTEAFFGQGTRLTVV.

This clonotype was found a few times. The gene calls are TRBV20-1 and TRBJ2-5, with D possibly being TRBD2 (7 bases). Germline loops: CDR1 DFQATT, CDR2 SNEGSKA (reference sequence). This CDR3 has 14 amino acids. V gave up 5 bases and J gave up 4 bases, with 17 bases separating them. CDR3 protein: CSAWDIGGGETQYF. CDR3 DNA: TGCAGTGCTTGGGACATAGGCGGGGGAGAGACCCAGTACTTC.

V gene TRBV7-3 combines with J gene TRBJ2-2; D gene uncertain. V was clipped by 1 base and J by 7 bases, with 4 bases between them. Looked up from germline, CDR1 is SGHTA and CDR2 is FQGTGA. The CDR3 runs 12 residues. The CDR3 DNA sequence: TGTGCCAGCAGCTTAAGGGTCGGGGAGCTGTTTTTT. Its protein product is CASSLRVGELFF.

This clonotype has just a few counts. V and J are TRBV11-2 and TRBJ2-7; D might be TRBD2 (6 bases). Germline V CDR1 and CDR2: SGHAT, FQNNGV. The ends were cut back, 5 bases at V and 0 bases at J, with 20 bases in the middle. The CDR3 runs to 17 residues. CDR3: CASSTHGGSGPSYEQYF. The CDR3 DNA reads TGTGCCAGCAGCACGCATGGTGGGAGCGGGCCCTCCTACGAGCAGTACTTC.

Ten or more counts support this clonotype. The CDR3 DNA is TGTGCCAGCAGCTGGGAACTGTTTTTT. This sequence encodes CASSWELFF. The chain recombines TRBV7-9 with TRBJ1-4; D is unresolved. Trimming removed 4 bases at V and 12 bases at J, with 3 bases between. The CDR3 is 9 amino acids. Germline assignment: CDR1 SEHNR and CDR2 FQNEAQ (reference sequence).

This clonotype appeared many times. CDR3 DNA sequence: TGCAGCGTCCAAGGGACTAGCGGACAAGAGACCCAGTACTTC. Encoded protein: CSVQGTSGQETQYF. The rearrangement uses TRBV29-1 and TRBJ2-5; 11 positions match TRBD2. With V trimmed by 6 bases and J by 2 bases, 5 bases remained unmatched. Germline V gene lookup returns CDR1 SQVTM and CDR2 ANQGSEA. The CDR3 spans 14 residues.

This clonotype was seen only once. J is TRBJ2-7 and V is TRBV11-2, with TRBD2 matching 9 bases. CDR1 is SGHAT, CDR2 FQNNGV, per germline. The V segment lost 8 bases and the J segment 0 bases; nucleotides outside the gene matches: 14. The CDR3 runs 17 residues. The CDR3 region is CASSRRWTSESSYEQYF. The CDR3 DNA sequence: TGTGCCAGCTCACGCCGCTGGACTAGCGAAAGCTCCTACGAGCAGTACTTC.

The J gene is TRBJ1-2, the V gene TRBV15; D call uncertain. The CDR3 covers 13 residues. Germline-derived CDR1 and CDR2 are LNHNV and YYDKDF (reference sequence). Trimming took 1 base from V and 12 from J, leaving 15 bases between them. CDR3 sequence reads: CATSRGPSSGNTF. CDR3 in DNA: TGTGCCACCAGCAGAGGACCGAGCTCTGGAAACACCTTC.

V and J are TRBV20-1 and TRBJ2-7; 7 nucleotides line up with TRBD2. The CDR3 consists of 15 residues. From germline, CDR1 is DFQATT and CDR2 SNEGSKA (reference sequence). With V trimmed by 3 bases and J by 3 bases, 11 bases remained unmatched. This CDR3 is CSASESGRGYYEQYF. CDR3 DNA sequence: TGCAGTGCTAGTGAGTCTGGGCGGGGGTACTACGAGCAGTACTTC.

The V gene is TRBV7-2, the J gene TRBJ1-2, with a possible D match to TRBD1 (5 bases). CDR1 is SGHTA and CDR2 is FQGNSA in the germline V gene. This CDR3 contains 19 residues. V was shortened by 1 base and J by 0 bases, with 21 bases between the two germline ends. CDR3 in amino acids: CASSLVLGGQAPANYGYTF. DNA of the CDR3: TGTGCCAGCAGCTTAGTTCTGGGGGGTCAGGCACCGGCTAACTATGGCTACACCTTC.

This clonotype has a count of ten or more. This sequence joins TRBV2 and TRBJ2-2; perhaps TRBD2 as D (5 bases). Per the germline V gene, CDR1 is SNHLY and CDR2 is FYNNEI. There are 15 residues in the CDR3. Between the trimmed V and J ends, which lost 1 base and 4 bases, there was a span of 10 bases. This CDR3 reads CASSEVGALTGELFF. CDR3 coding DNA: TGTGCCAGCAGTGAAGTGGGAGCCCTCACCGGGGAGCTGTTTTTT.